The 11 T cell receptor beta chains below were found in one sample sequenced in a study of control samples from healthy donors and cancer patients. Sequenced by immunoSEQ multiplex PCR; TCRdb stores in-frame clones only, minus some. The sample gives tens of thousands of clones, roughly 94% of which show up once; 24% is in the top ten. The specimen sequenced was blood. The receptors come from a man aged 55 to 70 in good health.

The rearrangement links TRBV11-2 to TRBJ2-1; D possibly corresponds to TRBD1 (5 bases). V dropped 5 bases and J dropped 7 bases, with 9 bases sitting between them. The CDR3 runs to 12 residues. From germline, CDR1 is SGHAT and CDR2 FQNNGV. The CDR3 DNA is TGTGCCAGCAGCCATGACAGTAATGAGCAGTTCTTC. This translates into CASSHDSNEQFF.

The chain employs TRBV7-8 and TRBJ2-1, with 12 bases aligning to TRBD2. The trim removed 2 bases at V and 4 bases at J, leaving 6 bases unmatched. The CDR3 has 17 amino acids. CDR1 SGHVS and CDR2 FQNEAQ come from the germline V gene. The CDR3 loop reads CASSLLAGGLTYNEQFF. The CDR3 nucleotides are TGTGCCAGCAGCTTACTAGCGGGAGGGCTTACGTACAATGAGCAGTTCTTC.

The V call is TRBV5-1, the J call TRBJ2-5; 10 bases line up with TRBD1. The germline V gene has CDR1 SGHRS and CDR2 YFSETQ. V trimming: 2 bases; J trimming: 4 bases; junction bases outside the gene matches: 5. CDR3 length equals 15 residues. The DNA of the CDR3 is TGCGCCAGCAGCTTTGGGACAGGGGCGGGAGAGACCCAGTACTTC. Translation gives CASSFGTGAGETQYF.

CDR3 coding DNA: TGTGCCAGCAGCCTGACAGCCGGCAACGGAAACACCATATATTTT. It encodes CASSLTAGNGNTIYF. The chain employs TRBV11-3 and TRBJ1-3; perhaps TRBD1 as D (5 bases). The V gene lost 5 bases and the J gene lost 4 bases, with 15 bases spanning the gap. Germline V CDR1 and CDR2: SGHNT, YENEEA. This CDR3 region has 15 residues.

The V gene is TRBV5-4, the J gene TRBJ2-7; no reliable D call. Germline lookup yields CDR1 SGHNT and CDR2 YYREEE (reference sequence). The CDR3 is 12 amino acids. Trimming removed 1 base at V and 3 bases at J, with 5 bases between. The CDR3 bases are TGTGCCAGCAGCTTGTGGGGCTACGAGCAGTACTTC. This translates into CASSLWGYEQYF.

The genes are TRBV24-1 and TRBJ2-7, with D perhaps assigned TRBD1 or TRBD2 (6 bases each). The ends were cut back, 3 bases at V and 5 bases at J, with 13 bases in the middle. CDR1 is KGHDR, CDR2 SFDVKD, per germline. The CDR3 extends over 14 amino acids. CDR3 sequence reads: CATSDASEGDEQYF. CDR3 nucleotide sequence: TGTGCCACCAGTGATGCTTCGGAGGGGGACGAGCAGTACTTC.

The chain joins TRBV2 to TRBJ2-5; 8 bases are shared with TRBD1. The V and J ends lost 5 bases and 3 bases, in that order; junction bases with no gene match: 8. Germline assignment: CDR1 SNHLY and CDR2 FYNNEI. This CDR3 region has 15 residues. The CDR3: CASSTWTGSEETQYF. The CDR3 region has the DNA TGTGCCAGCAGTACCTGGACAGGGAGTGAAGAGACCCAGTACTTC.

The V call is TRBV5-1, the J call TRBJ1-2; D unclear. Germline loops: CDR1 SGHRS, CDR2 YFSETQ. The CDR3 is 11 residues long. Deletions cut 2 bases from V and 7 bases from J, with 6 bases between. The CDR3 coding sequence is TGCGCCAGCAGCTTTGCCGGTGGCTACACCTTC. This gives the protein CASSFAGGYTF.

The chain recombines TRBV3-1 (or the pseudogene TRBV3-2) with TRBJ2-5; 12 bases match TRBD2. The V gene end was trimmed by 0 bases and the J gene end by 3 bases; junction bases not matched to a gene: 2. Germline loops: CDR1 LGHDT, CDR2 YNNKEL (reference sequence). This CDR3 region has 16 residues. This chain's CDR3 is CASSQELAGGKETQYF. The DNA of the CDR3 is TGTGCCAGCAGCCAAGAACTAGCGGGAGGAAAAGAGACCCAGTACTTC.

V usage is TRBV19 and J usage is TRBJ2-7; perhaps D is TRBD1 or TRBD2 (5 bases each). Germline V lookup: CDR1 LNHDA, CDR2 SQIVND (reference sequence). This CDR3 comprises 11 residues. Trimming left V 10 bases short and J 6 bases short, with 13 bases between. The CDR3: CATSRGSEQYF. CDR3 sequence (DNA): TGTGCCACCTCCCGGGGCAGCGAGCAGTACTTC.

The genes are TRBV7-9 and TRBJ1-5; D is perhaps TRBD1 (5 bases). Trimming cost V 1 base and J 9 bases, with 7 bases left between them. The V gene's germline CDR1 is SEHNR and CDR2 FQNEAQ (reference sequence). The CDR3 extends over 12 amino acids. The CDR3 nucleotides are TGTGCCAGCAGCTTAGAGGGGTGGCCCCAGCATTTT. Encoded protein: CASSLEGWPQHF.